A single T cell receptor (beta chain) is shown here with its context. This clone's antigen is unknown. No base quality information exists; no much larger clone differs at one position. The data belong to a study of CD8 T cells in Susac syndrome (dated by TCRdb to about 2019). Some background on the complete study: Among the sequenced Susac syndrome patients, five or six had clinically active disease and fewer than 10 were in clinical remission. At the time of blood withdrawal, Susac syndrome patients were either therapy-naive, taking corticosteroids (with some also receiving IVIg), or on IVIg alone. Whether CD8+ T cell activation and differentiation in Susac syndrome was antigen driven was tested using repertoire sequencing. Study-wide findings and limitations: In patients with Susac syndrome, the CD4+ T cell repertoire showed no detectable clonal expansion. The study acknowledged that relatively few individuals were included in the TCR sequencing and HLA analysis.

RNA was extracted using the RNeasy kit, and about 0.5 to 1 ug of the RNA was reverse transcribed with random hexamers. The immunoSEQ multiplex PCR assay, covering 54 Vbeta and 13 Jbeta segments, was used to amplify TCR beta CDR3 regions. PCR amplification bias was corrected using a synthetic template baseline for primer optimization and computational correction. As for the original processing: Only productive sequences were kept, with reads annotated to V, D and J genes according to IMGT and analyzed in immunoSEQ Analyzer. Clonality was calculated as one minus the Shannon entropy normalized by log2 of the number of productive unique sequences. For each patient and control, public and private clones were evaluated within the 100 most prevalent clones. A clone was defined as Susac-specific if it was absent from the healthy and MS cohorts, from around 960 published viral clones and from other ImmuneACCESS disease sequences. In TCRdb, the public reads were trimmed at Q25 with fastp and aligned with MiXCR, with productive beta chains retained. Entries are consolidated by CDR3 protein sequence, retaining the most common genes and DNA. TCRdb assigned the V and J calls; the authors' analysis was not used. The sample has around 230,000 distinct CDR3 sequences on record, about 96% of them singletons. The biggest ten clones account for about 0.094% of the sample.

Peripheral blood CD8+ and CD4+ T cells from healthy donors, Susac syndrome patients and multiple sclerosis patients were profiled by high-throughput TCR beta sequencing. The Susac syndrome patients fulfilled recently defined diagnostic criteria for definite or probable disease. CD8+ TEMRA cells were enriched by FACS, while bulk CD8+ and CD4+ T cells were purified by magnetic negative isolation. Blood was collected in EDTA tubes and processed within 24 hours, with PBMCs isolated through density gradient centrifugation. PBMCs intended for TCR sequencing were cryopreserved in liquid nitrogen and thawed later in a water bath at 37 degrees C. The sorted or isolated CD4+, CD8+ and CD8+ TEMRA cells had a purity of 90% or higher. Compared with germline, V lacks 6 bases and J lacks 4 bases; bases without a gene match: 11. The germline V gene (reference sequence) yields DFQATT for CDR1 and SNEGSKA for CDR2. The CDR3, from cysteine to phenylalanine, totals 15 residues. Only the CDR3 part of the read is kept: 45 bases, read in frame from the first base.

What was sequenced was CD4+ T cells from PBMCs. This clonotype originated in a human donor with Susac syndrome. The rearranged segments are TRBV20-1 and TRBJ2-1; TRBD2 aligns with 8 central bases. The nucleotide sequence reads TGCAGTGCCAAGGGAACTAGCGGCATATACAATGAGCAGTTCTTC. This yields the protein CSAKGTSGIYNEQFF.